The 20 T cell receptor beta chains in this list originate from one sample, sequenced in a study of shared clonotypes between healthy human individuals. Sequencing used immunoSEQ multiplex PCR; TCRdb keeps in-frame clones, though not all of them. The data show some 1.4 million clones, over 95% seen once. The sample taken for sequencing was naive CD4+ T cells sorted from blood. As to subset: CD45RA+ positively selected. These receptors all come from a man aged 25-45 years in good health.

The chain joins TRBV18 to TRBJ1-5; no firm D call. The CDR3 has 13 amino acids. Germline values: CDR1 KGHSH, CDR2 LQKENI. Trimming pared 3 bases from V and 6 bases from J, leaving 9 bases between. CDR3 region: CASSPERVQPQHF. CDR3 nucleotide sequence: TGTGCCAGCTCACCGGAAAGGGTTCAGCCCCAGCATTTT. Complete variable domain (other parts from reference TRBV18 and TRBJ1-5): NAGVMQNPRHLVRRRGQEARLRCSPMKGHSHVYWYRQLPEEGLKFMVYLQKENIIDESGMPKERFSAEFPKEGPSILRIQQVVRGDSAAYFCASSPERVQPQHFGDGTRLSIL.

Turning to this clone: Given a much more abundant clone one base away, this may be a read error. The chain couples TRBV11-3 to TRBJ2-5; the D is unclear. The germline V gene has CDR1 SGHNT and CDR2 YENEEA. Trimming stripped 3 bases from V and 4 bases from J, with 3 bases between. The CDR3 contains 11 residues. CDR3 protein: CASSLGETQYF. As DNA, the CDR3 is TGTGCCAGCAGCTTGGGAGAGACCCAGTACTTC.

In its sample, this clone was seen once. The chain has TRBV5-1 and TRBJ2-7; 16 nucleotides agree with TRBD2. Germline CDR1 SGHRS, CDR2 YFSETQ. The CDR3 is made up of 15 amino acids. Trimming took 3 bases from V and 5 from J; bases not matched to a gene: 2. CDR3 sequence reads: CASSWGLAGGNEQYF. As DNA, the CDR3 is TGCGCCAGCAGCTGGGGACTAGCGGGAGGGAACGAGCAGTACTTC.

The chain is built from TRBV28 and TRBJ2-2; 15 bases line up with TRBD2. The CDR3 loop spans 19 amino acids. Germline CDR1 is MDHEN and CDR2 is SYDVKM. The ends lost 5 bases at V and 0 bases at J; junction bases unmatched: 7. The CDR3 DNA is TGTGCCAGCAGTAAACCGGGACTAGCGGGAGGTACGAACACCGGGGAGCTGTTTTTT. Protein: CASSKPGLAGGTNTGELFF.

Turning to this clone: Within the sample, other DNA sequences also encode this same CDR3. The CDR3 spells CASSSGLAGVETQYF. In nucleotides, the CDR3 is TGCGCCAGCAGCTCGGGACTAGCGGGAGTGGAGACCCAGTACTTC. The V and J genes are TRBV5-1 and TRBJ2-5; TRBD2 matches at 14 bases. Unmatched junction bases numbered 3, after V lost 3 bases and J lost 5 bases. CDR1 and CDR2 from the germline V gene are SGHRS and YFSETQ. This CDR3 contains 15 residues.

CDR3 DNA sequence: TGTGCCAGCAGTTTCGCAATTAGGGATGAAGCTTTCTTT. It yields the protein CASSFAIRDEAFF. The chain employs TRBV27 and TRBJ1-1; D uncertain. Trimming removed 3 bases at V and 7 bases at J, with 12 bases between. Germline CDR1 MNHEY, CDR2 SMNVEV (reference sequence). This CDR3 is built from 13 residues.

The gene calls are TRBV5-4 and TRBJ2-5; 10 nucleotides agree with TRBD2. This CDR3 contains 13 residues. The V and J ends lost 4 bases and 6 bases, in that order; junction bases with no gene match: 3. CDR1 and CDR2 (germline): SGHNT, YYREEE (reference sequence). CDR3 in DNA: TGTGCCAGCAGCGATACTAGCGGGAAGACCCAGTACTTC. It codes for CASSDTSGKTQYF.

As concerns this clone: Other DNA sequences in the sample encode the same CDR3. This chain connects TRBV19 to TRBJ1-5; 7 nucleotides align to TRBD1. This CDR3 region has 14 residues. Germline CDR1 and CDR2: LNHDA and SQIVND (reference sequence). V was pared by 4 bases and J by 7 bases, with 7 bases of the junction left unmatched. In nucleotides, the CDR3 is TGTGCCAGTAGTACCCGACAGGGAGGACAGCCCCAGCATTTT. It codes for CASSTRQGGQPQHF.

The chain joins TRBV7-2 to TRBJ1-5, with no clear D. The V gene's germline CDR1 is SGHTA and CDR2 FQGNSA. The CDR3 runs 15 residues. V was trimmed by 0 bases and J by 6 bases, leaving 12 bases between them. The CDR3 reads CASSLAGPVGQPQHF. The CDR3 DNA follows: TGTGCCAGCAGCTTAGCGGGCCCCGTGGGTCAGCCCCAGCATTTT.

The chain links TRBV9 to TRBJ2-5; D may be TRBD1 (5 bases). This CDR3 is 13 amino acids long. Germline V gene data show CDR1 as SGDLS and CDR2 as YYNGEE. V lost 3 bases to trimming and J lost 1 base, with 7 bases between them. CDR3 in amino acids: CASSEGIQETQYF. CDR3 nucleotides: TGTGCCAGCAGCGAGGGGATCCAAGAGACCCAGTACTTC.

The chain is built from TRBV6-1 and TRBJ2-7; tentative D call: TRBD1 (6 bases). CDR1 is MNHNS and CDR2 is SASEGT in the germline V gene. Trimming removed 8 bases at V and 5 bases at J, with 22 bases between. The CDR3 loop spans 15 amino acids. The CDR3 here is CASESTRGNVDEQYF. For the CDR3, the DNA is TGTGCCAGCGAGAGTACCAGGGGAAACGTGGACGAGCAGTACTTC.

The V gene is TRBV5-1, the J gene TRBJ2-7, with unresolved D. The CDR3 is 11 residues long. Per the germline V gene, CDR1 is SGHRS and CDR2 is YFSETQ. V was shortened by 4 bases and J by 3 bases, with 5 bases between the two germline ends. The CDR3 protein is CASSVGYEQYF. Written as DNA, the CDR3 is TGCGCCAGCAGCGTTGGCTACGAGCAGTACTTC.

This clone was detected only once. This chain joins TRBV6-1 and TRBJ2-4; TRBD1 aligns across 7 bases. The CDR3 has 17 residues. CDR1 and CDR2 (germline): MNHNS, SASEGT. The V segment lost 3 bases and the J segment 2 bases; nucleotides outside the gene matches: 10. The CDR3 here is CASSDEDRWGTKNIQYF. Here the CDR3 DNA reads TGTGCCAGCAGTGATGAGGACAGGTGGGGGACCAAAAACATTCAGTACTTC.

This chain uses TRBV10-3 with TRBJ2-7; 9 bases agree with TRBD1. CDR1 and CDR2 (germline): ENHRY, SYGVKD. V dropped 7 bases and J dropped 4; count of bases not matched to a gene: 8. This CDR3 comprises 14 residues. The DNA of the CDR3 is TGTGCCATCATGGGGGACAGGGACCTGTACGAGCAGTACTTC. Its protein product is CAIMGDRDLYEQYF.

The chain has TRBV4-1 and TRBJ2-3; the match to TRBD2 covers 11 bases. V shed 2 bases and J 5 bases; nucleotides not matched to a gene: 9. The CDR3 has 17 residues. Germline CDR1 and CDR2: MGHRA and YSYEKL. Here the CDR3 reads CASSQQTSGSWVDTQYF. The CDR3 region has the DNA TGCGCCAGCAGCCAACAAACTAGCGGGAGCTGGGTAGATACGCAGTATTTT.

This clone was seen once. The chain carries TRBV25-1 and TRBJ2-5; D is ambiguous. Per germline, CDR1 MGHDK and CDR2 SYGVNS. The CDR3 spans 12 residues. Trimming removed 2 bases at V and 1 base at J, with 2 bases between. As DNA, the CDR3 is TGTGCCAGCAGTGAACTCCAAGAGACCCAGTACTTC. Translated: CASSELQETQYF.

Note on this clone: This CDR3 is also generated by other DNA sequences in the sample. V and J are TRBV18 and TRBJ1-3; 7 nucleotides agree with TRBD1. The ends lost 3 bases at V and 0 bases at J; junction bases unmatched: 2. CDR3 length equals 15 residues. CDR1 is KGHSH and CDR2 is LQKENI in the germline V gene. The CDR3 protein is CASSPGTVSGNTIYF. The CDR3 nucleotides read TGTGCCAGCTCACCGGGGACAGTCTCTGGAAACACCATATATTTT.

The chain is built from TRBV15 and TRBJ2-7, with a tentative D call TRBD2 (6 bases). CDR1 is LNHNV, CDR2 YYDKDF, per germline (reference sequence). Trimming shortened V by 1 base and J by 2 bases, and 15 bases separated the two germline ends. The CDR3 has 16 residues. The CDR3 reads CATSRALLASAYEQYF. The CDR3 nucleotides read TGTGCCACCAGCAGAGCTCTACTAGCTAGCGCCTACGAGCAGTACTTC. The full variable domain, completed using reference TRBV15 and TRBJ2-7, is DAMVIQNPRYQVTQFGKPVTLSCSQTLNHNVMYWYQQKSSQAPKLLFHYYDKDFNNEADTPDNFQSRRPNTSFCFLDIRSPGLGDTAMYLCATSRALLASAYEQYFGPGTRLTVT.

The chain uses TRBV6-1 and TRBJ2-7; no clear D. In germline, CDR1 is MNHNS, CDR2 SASEGT. CDR3 length: 14 residues. Trimming left V 4 bases short and J 2 bases short, with 12 bases between. CDR3 DNA sequence: TGTGCCAGCAGTGCTTTGACATCGCCCTACGAGCAGTACTTC. Amino acid sequence: CASSALTSPYEQYF.

The chain combines TRBV5-1 with TRBJ1-1, with D hard to call. The CDR3 length is 13 residues. The germline gives CDR1 SGHRS, CDR2 YFSETQ. Trimming took 2 bases from V and 8 from J, leaving 13 bases between them. This CDR3 is CASSLEVGTEAFF. The CDR3 region has the DNA TGCGCCAGCAGCTTAGAAGTAGGCACCGAAGCTTTCTTT.